The present T cell receptor beta chain was sequenced within a study of post-analysis software for immune sequencing data. Unique molecular identifiers had been added to the TCR beta cDNA libraries. TCRdb used MiXCR to reprocess the PCR reads, holding one entry per CDR3 protein. The sample shows hundreds of thousands of distinct CDR3 sequences, less than 35% of them seen only once. Study results and limitations: Compared with controls, patients had more of 4 to 6 TRBV segments, including TRBV5-6, TRBV5-1 and TRBV20-1.

Notes on this clonotype: The antigen remains unidentified.

Germline values: CDR1 LGHNA, CDR2 YSLEER. This CDR3 has 13 amino acids. Trimming took off 3 bases at V and 5 bases at J, with 10 bases between the two ends. The specimen sequenced was blood. The source of this sequence is a girl between 5 and 17 years old with multiple sclerosis. V and J are TRBV4-3 and TRBJ1-2; D is unresolved. CDR3 DNA sequence: TGCGCCAGCAGCCACGGAACCCTATATGGCTACACCTTC. It yields the protein CASSHGTLYGYTF.